Detailed here is one T cell receptor beta chain. Its target is not known. The data belong to a study of vaccination effects on CD4 cells after COVID-19. TCRdb's copy holds only in-frame clones and misses some; the assay was immunoSEQ multiplex PCR. The table lists roughly 30,000 clones, roughly 73% of them singletons. Study-wide results and limits: Long after vaccination, the clones induced by infection and by vaccine shrank markedly in size. In healthy vaccinees, only 1 of 255 vaccine-induced clones cross-reacted with common cold coronaviruses.

Antigen-specific CD4+ T cells were first expanded with viral peptide pools by the ViraFEST assay and only then sequenced. The culture ran for 10 to 11 days, and then CD4+ T cells were isolated. None of these healthy vaccinees had been infected with SARS-CoV-2 before vaccination. On days 3 and 7, fresh IL-2 medium replaced half the medium. The V end lost 10 bases, the J end lost 5 bases, and 17 bases lay between the germline ends. Germline V gives CDR1 LGHDT, CDR2 YNNKEL (reference sequence). The CDR3 sequence is 13 residues long. The source is a human donor who received a COVID-19 vaccine. Source: CD4+ T cells from PBMCs cultured with HCoV-OC43 spike peptides, taken before COVID-19 vaccination. Subset indicated: HCoV-OC43 spike overlapping peptide pool stimulation. The V call is TRBV3-1 (or the pseudogene TRBV3-2), the J call TRBJ1-1; D perhaps matches TRBD1 (5 bases). The CDR3 coding sequence is TGTGCCACTGCGGAGGGGCCCAGGACTGAAGCTTTCTTT. This sequence encodes CATAEGPRTEAFF.